Listed below are T cell receptor beta chains from one sample, sequenced in a study of early T cells in non-severe SARS-CoV-2 infection. One entry per CDR3 protein, called by TCRdb with MiXCR from the 5' RACE reads. The table records about 77,000 distinct CDR3 sequences, roughly a sixth of them present only once. The source material was whole blood. The receptors were gathered from an adult who was a healthcare worker with PCR-confirmed SARS-CoV-2 infection or an uninfected control (not recorded which). Both conserved end residues are part of each CDR3. D genes are given only for firm matches. Some rows have no size entry. The others give once, few or many, or a class for an expanded clone.

>TRBD1|TRBJ1-4|TRBV20-1|.
TGCAGTGCCAGACAGGGGAGTGAAAAACTGTTTTTT
CSARQGSEKLFF
>TRBD1|TRBJ1-2|TRBV24-1|few
TGTGCCACCAGTGAATCCCACAGGGGTGCTGGCTACACCTTC
CATSESHRGAGYTF
>.|TRBJ2-2|TRBV29-1|.
TGCAGCGTCGAATCGGGACAATCGTTCGCCGGGGAGCTGTTTTTT
CSVESGQSFAGELFF
>TRBD2|TRBJ2-2|TRBV7-3|many
TGTGCCAGCAGCTTCGACGGACTAGCGGGAGCCTTTAACACCGGGGAGCTGTTTTTT
CASSFDGLAGAFNTGELFF
>.|TRBJ2-7|TRBV10-3|many
TGTGCCATCAGTGAGTCGGGGAACGAGCAGTACTTC
CAISESGNEQYF
>.|TRBJ2-2|TRBV19|.
TGTGCCAGTAGTATAGGTAGCGGGAACACCGGGGAGCTGTTTTTT
CASSIGSGNTGELFF
>TRBD1|TRBJ2-2|TRBV6-1|.
TGTGCCAGCAGTGGCCAGCCTGGGACAGGCAGCGCGAACACCGGGGAGCTGTTTTTT
CASSGQPGTGSANTGELFF
>TRBD1|TRBJ1-1|TRBV5-1|.
TGCGCCAGCAGCTTGGCCGGGACAGGGGATTACTTCCCTGAAGCTTTCTTT
CASSLAGTGDYFPEAFF
>TRBD2|TRBJ2-1|TRBV15|many
TGTGCCACCAGCAGGGATACTTGGACTAGCGGGAGGTCGGATGAGCAGTTCTTC
CATSRDTWTSGRSDEQFF
>TRBD1|TRBJ1-1|TRBV30|.
TGTGCCTGGAGTGCAACACGGACAGGGTCGAACACTGAAGCTTTCTTT
CAWSATRTGSNTEAFF
>.|TRBJ2-1|TRBV5-1|.
TGCGCCAGCAGCTTGGAGTCTCACGGTACGGATGAGCAGTTCTTC
CASSLESHGTDEQFF
>.|TRBJ2-1|TRBV12-3/TRBV12-4|.
TGTGCCAGCAGGCGGGATCCCTCCTACAATGAGCAGTTCTTC
CASRRDPSYNEQFF
>TRBD2|TRBJ2-3|TRBV11-1|.
TGTGCCAGCAGCTACAGCGGGACTTCGCAGACTTCAGATACGCAGTATTTT
CASSYSGTSQTSDTQYF
>.|TRBJ2-1|TRBV5-1|once
TGCGCCAGCAGCACAGCGAGGGGGAGCTCCTACAATGAGCAGTTCTTC
CASSTARGSSYNEQFF
>.|TRBJ1-6|TRBV5-6|few
TGTGCCAGCAGCGCGAGGGGTTCCTATAATTCACCCCTCCACTTT
CASSARGSYNSPLHF
>.|TRBJ2-5|TRBV21-1|few
TGTGCCAGCAGCCCCCCTTGCGGCAGAGAGTTCCAAGAGACCCAGTACTTC
CASSPPCGREFQETQYF
>.|TRBJ1-1|TRBV20-1|few
TGCAGTGCCACAATTTACGACAGGCTTAACACTGAAGCTTTCTTT
CSATIYDRLNTEAFF
>.|TRBJ1-2|TRBV12-3/TRBV12-4|few
TGTGCCAGCAGTTCCCGGACAATTCCCGTCTCCACCTTC
CASSSRTIPVSTF
>.|TRBJ2-6|TRBV19|once
TGTGCCAGTGGTGCGGCGGGGGCCGTCTCTGGGGCCAACGTCCTGACTTTC
CASGAAGAVSGANVLTF
>.|TRBJ2-7|TRBV15|.
TGTGCCACCAGCAGAACACAGGGACCCTACTACGAGCAGTACTTC
CATSRTQGPYYEQYF
>TRBD2|TRBJ2-1|TRBV7-9|many
TGTGCCAGCAGCCCGACTAGCCATGAGCAGTTCTTC
CASSPTSHEQFF
>.|TRBJ1-4|TRBV20-1|.
TGCAGTGCTACTACATCAGTAGCAACTAATGAAAAACTGTTTTTT
CSATTSVATNEKLFF